This T cell receptor (beta chain) derives from a study of CD8+ T cells in alopecia areata. Study-level points and caveats: More clonal than normal scalp was lesional scalp, particularly alopecia totalis/universalis. Alphabeta T cells residing in normal skin are also sequenced in scalp samples.

Treatment described: oral pan-JAK inhibitor, 5-10 mg twice daily. Isolation of CD4+ and CD8+ T cells from PBMCs was achieved by sorting. TCR sequencing used cDNA made by reverse transcription of extracted RNA. Profiling relied on immunoSEQ multiplex PCR, and the TCRdb table lists in-frame clones only, not all of them. The sample has about 180,000 clones; around half are singletons. Per the germline V gene, CDR1 is GTSNPN and CDR2 is SVGIG (reference sequence). The CDR3 consists of 14 residues. As to this clone: Its matching antigen is unknown. The junction does not match germline at one end; this may be a read error. The sample carries other DNA sequences with the same CDR3.

The sequenced sample was CD8+ T cells sorted from blood, obtained at week 24, from a patient treated with tofacitinib. The gene calls are TRBV30 and TRBJ2-3; D perhaps matches TRBD2 (6 bases). This sequence originates from a human donor with alopecia areata. Written as DNA, the CDR3 is TGTGCCTGGTCTGGCGGGGTGATCACAGATACACAGTATTTT. Amino acids: CAWSGGVITDTQYF.